The entry below describes one T cell receptor beta chain. The sample carries other DNA sequences with the same CDR3. The sample belongs to a study of blood T cell repertoires in COVID-19. Germline V gene data show CDR1 as SGHDT and CDR2 as YYEEEE. The CDR3 extends over 14 amino acids. The germline V and J ends were trimmed by 4 bases and 4 bases, with 14 bases remaining between them. The assay was immunoSEQ multiplex PCR, and TCRdb's table has in-frame clones only and misses some. This table has fewer than 350,000 clones, roughly 90% appearing once. The source is a man in his late teens or twenties with active or convalescent COVID-19. The chain employs TRBV5-6 and TRBJ1-2, with D perhaps matching TRBD1 (5 bases). The sequenced sample consisted of peripheral blood. The CDR3 DNA sequence: TGTGCCAGCAGCCTAGGGACCGGGGGCTATGGCTACACCTTC. Amino acids: CASSLGTGGYGYTF. The complete variable domain, with remaining parts taken from reference TRBV5-6 and TRBJ1-2, reads DAGVTQSPTHLIKTRGQQVTLRCSPKSGHDTVSWYQQALGQGPQFIFQYYEEEERQRGNFPDRFSGHQFPNYSSELNVNALLLGDSALYLCASSLGTGGYGYTFGSGTRLTVV.